A single sample is the source of the 8 T cell receptor beta chains below, sequenced in a study of patients and donors after allogeneic stem cell transplantation. Using its own MiXCR run on the RT-PCR reads, TCRdb lists one record per CDR3 protein. The sample carries about 110,000 distinct CDR3 sequences, around 33% recorded once. Specimen: blood, either unsorted or a sorted T cell fraction (not recorded which). These receptors were collected from a human donor who was either an allogeneic HSCT recipient or a stem cell or donor lymphocyte infusion donor (not recorded which). It is not recorded whose cells these are; they may come from a transplant donor.

The chain carries TRBV20-1 and TRBJ1-5, with TRBD1 identical over 7 bases. In germline, CDR1 is DFQATT, CDR2 SNEGSKA (reference sequence). The trim removed 4 bases at V and 7 bases at J, leaving 7 bases unmatched. The CDR3 runs to 13 residues. The CDR3 region is CSATDRDGQPQHF. CDR3 bases: TGCAGTGCTACCGACAGGGATGGACAGCCCCAGCATTTT.

A few counts support this clonotype. V and J are TRBV11-2 and TRBJ2-5; D is unresolved. The length of the CDR3 is 12 residues. V lost 6 bases and J lost 5, with 10 bases in between. Germline V gene sequence: CDR1 SGHAT, CDR2 FQNNGV. The CDR3 DNA follows: TGTGCCAGCAGTCAACTTCGGGAGACCCAGTACTTC. This codes for CASSQLRETQYF.

This clonotype was detected only a few times. The chain links TRBV7-2 to TRBJ1-5, with TRBD1 matching 8 bases. Germline V gives CDR1 SGHTA, CDR2 FQGNSA. Trimming removed 4 bases from V and 6 bases from J; junction bases left unmatched: 5. The CDR3 runs to 14 residues. CDR3 sequence reads: CASSSRTGFQPQHF. CDR3 nucleotides: TGTGCCAGCAGCTCCCGGACAGGGTTTCAGCCCCAGCATTTT.

The rearrangement links TRBV7-9 to TRBJ1-5, with 9 bases matching TRBD1. The germline gives CDR1 SEHNR, CDR2 FQNEAQ (reference sequence). V gave up 4 bases and J gave up 4 bases; unmatched junction bases: 5. There are 15 residues in the CDR3. The CDR3 bases are TGTGCCAGCAGCTCGACAGGGGGGCTAAATCAGCCCCAGCATTTT. This codes for CASSSTGGLNQPQHF.

V and J are TRBV27 and TRBJ2-1; D remains ambiguous. This CDR3 contains 14 residues. Per the germline V gene, CDR1 is MNHEY and CDR2 is SMNVEV (reference sequence). V gave up 7 bases and J gave up 4 bases, with 14 bases separating them. CDR3 sequence: CASKGERAYNEQFF. The DNA for the CDR3 is TGTGCCAGCAAGGGCGAACGCGCTTACAATGAGCAGTTCTTC.

Ten or more counts support this clonotype. For the CDR3, the DNA is TGTGCCAGCAGCTTACTTGGAAACACCATATATTTT. Translating it yields CASSLLGNTIYF. The chain combines TRBV11-2 with TRBJ1-3; no clear D gene. Trimming took off 2 bases at V and 3 bases at J, with 2 bases between the two ends. The germline CDR1 and CDR2 sequences are SGHAT and FQNNGV. The length of the CDR3 is 12 residues.

This clonotype occurred a few times. The rearrangement uses TRBV15 and TRBJ1-2; maybe TRBD1 (6 bases). This CDR3 has 15 amino acids. CDR1 is LNHNV, CDR2 YYDKDF, per germline (reference sequence). With 1 base removed from V and 4 bases from J, the gap between germline ends came to 13 bases. In DNA, the CDR3 is TGTGCCACCAGCAGAGTAGGGGGATCAGGCTATGGCTACACCTTC. Translation gives CATSRVGGSGYGYTF.

This clonotype was seen more than once but under ten times. The rearrangement links TRBV29-1 to TRBJ2-2, with no clear D. Trimming took 4 bases from V and 3 from J, leaving 3 bases between them. CDR3 length equals 11 residues. CDR1 is SQVTM and CDR2 is ANQGSEA in the germline V gene. The chain's CDR3 is CSVVDTGELFF. CDR3 in DNA: TGCAGCGTTGTCGACACCGGGGAGCTGTTTTTT.